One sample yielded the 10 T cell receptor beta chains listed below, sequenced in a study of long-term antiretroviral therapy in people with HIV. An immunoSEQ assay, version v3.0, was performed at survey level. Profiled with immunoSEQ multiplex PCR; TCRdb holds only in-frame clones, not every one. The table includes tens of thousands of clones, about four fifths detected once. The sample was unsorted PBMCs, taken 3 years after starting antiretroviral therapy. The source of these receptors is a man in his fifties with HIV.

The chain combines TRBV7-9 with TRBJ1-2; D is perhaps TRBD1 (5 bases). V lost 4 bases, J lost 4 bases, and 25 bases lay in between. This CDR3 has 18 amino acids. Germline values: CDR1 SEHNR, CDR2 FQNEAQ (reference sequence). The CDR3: CASSSLVGLGGSRYGYTF. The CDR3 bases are TGTGCCAGCAGCTCATTAGTAGGCCTTGGGGGTTCCCGCTATGGCTACACCTTC.

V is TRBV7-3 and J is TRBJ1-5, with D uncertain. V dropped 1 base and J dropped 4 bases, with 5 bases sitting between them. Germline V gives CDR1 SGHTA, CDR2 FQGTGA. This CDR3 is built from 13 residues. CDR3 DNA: TGTGCCAGCAGCTTAAATGCGAATCAGCCCCAGCATTTT. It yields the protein CASSLNANQPQHF.

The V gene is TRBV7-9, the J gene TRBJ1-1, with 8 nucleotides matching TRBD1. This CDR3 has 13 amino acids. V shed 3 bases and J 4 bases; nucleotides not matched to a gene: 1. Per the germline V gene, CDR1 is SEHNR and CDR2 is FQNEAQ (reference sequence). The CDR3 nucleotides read TGTGCCAGCAGCTTCACAGGGGGCACTGAAGCTTTCTTT. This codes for CASSFTGGTEAFF.

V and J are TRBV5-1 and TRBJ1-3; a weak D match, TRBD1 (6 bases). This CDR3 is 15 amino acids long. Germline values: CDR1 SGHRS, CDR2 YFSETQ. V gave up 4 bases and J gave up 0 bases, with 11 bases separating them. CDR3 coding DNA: TGCGCCAGCAGCGAGGGACATCCCTCTGGAAACACCATATATTTT. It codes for CASSEGHPSGNTIYF.

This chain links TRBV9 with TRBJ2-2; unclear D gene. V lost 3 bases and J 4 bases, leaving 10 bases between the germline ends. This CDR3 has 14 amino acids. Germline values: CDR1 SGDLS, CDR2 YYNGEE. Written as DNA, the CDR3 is TGTGCCAGCAGCGCCGCCTCTCGCACCGGGGAGCTGTTTTTT. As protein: CASSAASRTGELFF.

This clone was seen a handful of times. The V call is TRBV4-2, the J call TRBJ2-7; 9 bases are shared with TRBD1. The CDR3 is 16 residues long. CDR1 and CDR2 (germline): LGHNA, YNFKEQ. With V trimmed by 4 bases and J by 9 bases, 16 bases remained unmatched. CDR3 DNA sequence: TGTGCCAGCAGCCCGAGACAGGGGGTTCCCTCGCGTGTGCAGTACTTC. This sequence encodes CASSPRQGVPSRVQYF.

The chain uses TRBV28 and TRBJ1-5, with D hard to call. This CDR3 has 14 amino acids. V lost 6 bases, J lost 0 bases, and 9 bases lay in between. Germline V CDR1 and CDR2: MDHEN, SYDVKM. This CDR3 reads CASRAAYSNQPQHF. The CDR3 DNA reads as TGTGCCAGCAGGGCAGCTTATAGCAATCAGCCCCAGCATTTT.

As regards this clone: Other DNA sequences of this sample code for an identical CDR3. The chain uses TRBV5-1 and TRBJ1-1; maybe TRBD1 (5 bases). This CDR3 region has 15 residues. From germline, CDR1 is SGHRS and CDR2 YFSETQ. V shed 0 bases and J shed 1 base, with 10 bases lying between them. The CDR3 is CASSLGDLPNTEAFF. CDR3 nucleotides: TGCGCCAGCAGCTTGGGGGACTTGCCGAACACTGAAGCTTTCTTT.

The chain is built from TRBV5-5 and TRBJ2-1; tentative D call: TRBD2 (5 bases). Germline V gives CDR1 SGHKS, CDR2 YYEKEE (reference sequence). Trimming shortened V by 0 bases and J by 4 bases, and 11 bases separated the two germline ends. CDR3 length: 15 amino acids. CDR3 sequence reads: CASSLGTGSYNEQFF. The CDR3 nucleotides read TGTGCCAGCAGCTTGGGGACGGGGAGTTACAATGAGCAGTTCTTC.

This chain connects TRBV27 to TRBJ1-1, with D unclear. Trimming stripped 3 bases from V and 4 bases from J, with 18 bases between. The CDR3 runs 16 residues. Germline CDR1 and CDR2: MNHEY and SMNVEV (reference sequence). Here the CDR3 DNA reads TGTGCCAGCAGTTTGGTGGGAACGGCCAGTAGCACTGAAGCTTTCTTT. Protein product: CASSLVGTASSTEAFF.